This T cell receptor beta chain was found in a study of blood T cell repertoires in COVID-19. Turning to the study itself: Acute and convalescent COVID-19 samples came from the United States, Italy and Spain.

There are 16 residues in the CDR3. Trimming took 4 bases from V and 9 from J; bases not matched to a gene: 11. Germline lookup yields CDR1 ENHRY and CDR2 SYGVKD. Study processing details: Estimates of nucleated cell counts were drawn from the amplification of reference gene primers. Clones were read by immunoSEQ multiplex PCR, and TCRdb kept only the in-frame ones, dropping some. D and trimming come from the DNA, and the V and J calls and clone size come from that table. Among about 140,000 clones listed, about 80% were seen once. What was sequenced was peripheral blood. The rearrangement uses TRBV10-3 and TRBJ2-1; TRBD2 matches 11 bases. The receptor was derived from a man between 65 and 85 years old who had recovered from COVID-19. The CDR3 loop is CAISGLTSGIQGEQFF. DNA of the CDR3: TGTGCCATCAGTGGTTTGACTAGCGGGATACAGGGTGAGCAGTTCTTC.